This is a list of T cell receptor beta chains from one sample in a study of blood T cell repertoires in COVID-19. Clones were read by immunoSEQ multiplex PCR, and TCRdb kept only the in-frame ones, dropping some. This sample has 200,000 to 250,000 clones, with roughly four fifths found just once. The sample comprised peripheral blood. All receptors come from a woman in her 70s with COVID-19, enrolled during active disease. The CDR3 runs from the conserved cysteine through the conserved F or W. D genes are given only for firm matches. Size is stated for part of the rows, as once, few or many counts, or as a class when the clone is expanded.

-	TRBD2	TRBV5-6	TRBJ2-1	TGTGCCAGCAGCTTGGCCGGTCTGGCGGGAGGGCGGAATGAGCAGTTCTTC	CASSLAGLAGGRNEQFF
-	-	TRBV11-2	TRBJ2-3	TGTGCCAGCAGCTTTGGCGGAGCAGATACGCAGTATTTT	CASSFGGADTQYF
-	TRBD1	TRBV11-2	TRBJ1-2	TGTGCCAGCAGCTACGGCAGGGGGGATGGCTACACCTTC	CASSYGRGDGYTF
-	TRBD1	TRBV2	TRBJ1-2	TGTGCCAGCAGAGAGGGACAGAATTATGGCTACACCTTC	CASREGQNYGYTF
once	-	TRBV27	TRBJ2-7	TGTGCCAGCAGTTCCGGACAGAGGATTTACGAGCAGTACTTC	CASSSGQRIYEQYF
once	-	TRBV2	TRBJ1-5	TGTGCCAGCGGAGAGCAGCCCCAGCATTTT	CASGEQPQHF
-	-	TRBV2	TRBJ1-3	TGTGCCAGCAGCGGGGACTCTGGAAACACCATATATTTT	CASSGDSGNTIYF
-	-	TRBV4-1	TRBJ1-2	TGCGCCAGCACCCAATTACAACAGAGTTCTAACTATGGCTACACCTTC	CASTQLQQSSNYGYTF
-	TRBD2	TRBV30	TRBJ2-7	TGTGCCTGGAGCGGGGGGAACGCCTACGAGCAGTACTTC	CAWSGGNAYEQYF
-	TRBD1	TRBV3-1/TRBV3-2	TRBJ1-1	TGTGCCAGCAGCCAGCACGGACAGGGAAACACTGAAGCTTTCTTT	CASSQHGQGNTEAFF
few	-	TRBV6-1	TRBJ2-7	TGTGCCAGCAGTGAACAGCGGGTGGCCTCCTACGAGCAGTACTTC	CASSEQRVASYEQYF
once	-	TRBV6-6	TRBJ1-5	TGTGCCAGCAGTTTTGGACAGAGTCGAGATCAGCCCCAGCATTTT	CASSFGQSRDQPQHF
-	TRBD2	TRBV10-3	TRBJ2-7	TGTGCCATCAGTGAGTCGAAGACTAGCAACGAGCAGTACTTC	CAISESKTSNEQYF
-	TRBD1	TRBV7-2	TRBJ1-2	TGTGCCAGCAGCCAAGACAGGGCCGGCTATGGCTACACCTTC	CASSQDRAGYGYTF
-	-	TRBV28	TRBJ1-1	TGTGCCAGCGAGACACCGAACACTGAAGCTTTCTTT	CASETPNTEAFF
-	TRBD2	TRBV7-8	TRBJ2-1	TGTGCCAGCAGCTTGATGAGCGGGAGGGTTTCCGGTGAGCAGTTCTTC	CASSLMSGRVSGEQFF
-	-	TRBV19	TRBJ1-1	TGTGCCAGTACCCCCTCGATTTTGACAACGGCTGAAGCTTTCTTT	CASTPSILTTAEAFF
-	-	TRBV14	TRBJ2-7	TGTGCCAGCAGCAAGGGGACACTAGATGAGCAGTACTTC	CASSKGTLDEQYF
-	TRBD1	TRBV6-2/TRBV6-3	TRBJ1-2	TGTGCCAGCAGTTACTGGGACAGAAAAGGCTACACCTTC	CASSYWDRKGYTF
-	-	TRBV30	TRBJ1-2	TGTGCCTGGACCTTACGGGCCGGACTGGCCGGCTATGGCTACACCTTC	CAWTLRAGLAGYGYTF
-	-	TRBV11-2	TRBJ1-1	TGTGCCAGCAGCTCCGACACATTTGAAGCTTTCTTT	CASSSDTFEAFF
-	TRBD1	TRBV18	TRBJ2-2	TGTGCCAGCTCACCAAATTTCGGACAGGGATACACCGGGGAGCTGTTTTTT	CASSPNFGQGYTGELFF
few	TRBD1	TRBV28	TRBJ1-4	TGTGCCAGCAGACAGGGGAATGAAAAACTGTTTTTT	CASRQGNEKLFF
-	-	TRBV2	TRBJ2-7	TGTGCCAGCAGTGACCCCCCTGACGAGCAGTACTTC	CASSDPPDEQYF
-	-	TRBV6-5	TRBJ1-2	TGTGCCAGCAGTTACGCGGGTAACTATGGCTACACCTTC	CASSYAGNYGYTF
-	-	TRBV5-5	TRBJ1-4	TGTGCCAGCAGCTTGGACTTCAATGAAAAACTGTTTTTT	CASSLDFNEKLFF
once	TRBD1	TRBV6-5	TRBJ2-4	TGTGCCAGCAGGAGGGACAGTCAAAACATTCAGTACTTC	CASRRDSQNIQYF
-	TRBD1	TRBV7-6	TRBJ1-6	TGTGCCAGCAGCTTACAGGGGGAAAGGGGTAATTCACCCCTCCACTTT	CASSLQGERGNSPLHF
-	-	TRBV7-9	TRBJ2-5	TGTGCCAGCAGCCTCGGAGAAGTCGGAAAGACCCAGTACTTC	CASSLGEVGKTQYF
-	-	TRBV12-2	TRBJ2-1	TGTGCAAGTCGCTCACTAGCGGGAGGGCCCGGTGAGCAGTTCTTC	CASRSLAGGPGEQFF
-	-	TRBV19	TRBJ1-1	TGTGCCAGTACCCCACCACGGGACATTACCCAAGCTTTCTTT	CASTPPRDITQAFF
-	-	TRBV28	TRBJ2-7	TGTGCCAGCACCCCGTCACGAGGGATATCCTACGAGCAGTACTTC	CASTPSRGISYEQYF
-	TRBD2	TRBV9	TRBJ2-2	TGTGCCAGCAGCGTTCCCCGGGGGACCCCTAGCGGGAGGAACACCGGGGAGCTGTTTTTT	CASSVPRGTPSGRNTGELFF
-	TRBD1	TRBV28	TRBJ1-2	TGTGCCAGCCAGACAGGGAACTATGGCTACACCTTC	CASQTGNYGYTF
-	TRBD2	TRBV18	TRBJ2-1	TGTGCCAGCTCAGAACTAGCGGAATTCAATGAGCAGTTCTTC	CASSELAEFNEQFF
-	TRBD2	TRBV6-2/TRBV6-3	TRBJ2-1	TGTGCCAGCAGTTACCCACTGGGACTAGCGGGAATTTACAATGAGCAGTTCTTC	CASSYPLGLAGIYNEQFF
-	-	TRBV3-1/TRBV3-2	TRBJ2-1	TGTGCCAGCAGCCAAGTAGTAAATGAGCAGTTCTTC	CASSQVVNEQFF
-	-	TRBV28	TRBJ1-6	TGTGCCAGCAGTTTAATTACAGCAGGTTCACCCCTCCACTTT	CASSLITAGSPLHF
-	-	TRBV28	TRBJ1-6	TGTGCCAGCAGTAATCTCCCACCCCTCCACTTT	CASSNLPPLHF
-	TRBD1	TRBV7-8	TRBJ1-1	TGTGCCAGCAGACTGCAGGGGGCATACACTGAAGCTTTCTTT	CASRLQGAYTEAFF